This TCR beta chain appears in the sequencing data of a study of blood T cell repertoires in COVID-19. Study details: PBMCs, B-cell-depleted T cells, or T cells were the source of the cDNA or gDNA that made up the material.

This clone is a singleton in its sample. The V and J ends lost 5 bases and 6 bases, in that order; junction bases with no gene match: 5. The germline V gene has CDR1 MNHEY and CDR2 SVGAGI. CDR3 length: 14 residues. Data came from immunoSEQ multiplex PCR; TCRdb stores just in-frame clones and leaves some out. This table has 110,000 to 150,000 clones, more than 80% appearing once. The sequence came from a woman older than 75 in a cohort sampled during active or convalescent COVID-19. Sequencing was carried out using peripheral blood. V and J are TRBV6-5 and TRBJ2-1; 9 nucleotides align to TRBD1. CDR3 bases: TGTGCCAGCAGTAACCGGGACAGGGCCAATGAGCAGTTCTTC. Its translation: CASSNRDRANEQFF.